This section outlines one T cell receptor beta chain sequence together with its context. These data come from a study of blood T cell repertoires in COVID-19. As for the study in general: The analysed material was cDNA or gDNA that came from T cells, B-cell-depleted T cells, or PBMCs.

As processed by the authors: How many nucleated cells were present was estimated from reference gene primer amplification. Profiling relied on immunoSEQ multiplex PCR, and the TCRdb table lists in-frame clones only, not all of them. For V, J and clone size, that table is used; D and trimming come from the DNA. The table includes 45,000 to 55,000 clones, 83% detected once. This CDR3 comprises 16 residues. The rearrangement joins TRBV1 to TRBJ2-7; the table's D call TRBD1 went unverified against the DNA. TRBV1 is labeled a pseudogene. The sequence was obtained from a human donor in a cohort sampled during active COVID-19. Input material: peripheral blood. This CDR3 is CTSSRERAEGDYEQYF. In nucleotides, the CDR3 is TGCACCAGCAGCCGCGAAAGGGCCGAGGGGGACTACGAGCAGTACTTC.